These 18 T cell receptor beta chains were all obtained from the same sample, sequenced in a study of cytomegalovirus exposure and HLA in healthy donors. Some clones are missing from TCRdb's copy, which holds only in-frame ones; the method was immunoSEQ multiplex PCR. This repertoire shows 110,000 or so clones, roughly 82% found once; its top ten account for 4% to 6%. Source material: PBMCs. Every receptor here comes from a man between 18 and 29 years old in good health and CMV-seronegative.

The chain combines TRBV11-1 with TRBJ2-2, with a possible D match to TRBD2 (6 bases). V gave up 1 base and J gave up 5 bases, with 11 bases separating them. The CDR3 sequence is 15 residues long. Germline V gene sequence: CDR1 SGHAT, CDR2 FQDESV (reference sequence). This CDR3 reads CASSLGDLGTGELFF. CDR3 DNA sequence: TGTGCCAGCAGCTTAGGGGACTTAGGGACCGGGGAGCTGTTTTTT.

The chain employs TRBV5-1 and TRBJ1-1, with 8 bases fitting TRBD1. Looked up from germline, CDR1 is SGHRS and CDR2 is YFSETQ. Unmatched junction bases numbered 7, after V lost 3 bases and J lost 0 bases. The CDR3 is 16 amino acids. The CDR3 sequence: CASSSRQGRVNTEAFF. The CDR3 DNA sequence: TGCGCCAGCAGCTCTCGACAGGGGAGGGTGAACACTGAAGCTTTCTTT. Variable domain in full (rest from reference TRBV5-1 and TRBJ1-1): KAGVTQTPRYLIKTRGQQVTLSCSPISGHRSVSWYQQTPGQGLQFLFEYFSETQRNKGNFPGRFSGRQFSNSRSEMNVSTLELGDSALYLCASSSRQGRVNTEAFFGQGTRLTVV.

The V gene is TRBV4-1, the J gene TRBJ1-4, with TRBD1 matching over 7 bases. Germline CDR1 MGHRA, CDR2 YSYEKL. Trimming cost V 7 bases and J 8 bases; bases outside gene matches: 13. The CDR3 is 15 amino acids. As DNA, the CDR3 is TGCGCCAGCAACCCGTTGACAGGGCTCCGGGAAAAACTGTTTTTT. Its protein is CASNPLTGLREKLFF.

The V gene is TRBV30, the J gene TRBJ1-1; D is unresolved. The CDR3 is 13 residues long. V was trimmed by 1 base and J by 1 base, leaving 7 bases between them. Germline values: CDR1 GTSNPN, CDR2 SVGIG (reference sequence). This CDR3 is CAWSGAQNTEAFF. In DNA, the CDR3 is TGTGCCTGGAGTGGTGCACAGAACACTGAAGCTTTCTTT. Looking up the rest from reference TRBV30 and TRBJ1-1 gives the full variable domain: SQTIHQWPATLVQPVGSPLSLECTVEGTSNPNLYWYRQAAGRGLQLLFYSVGIGQISSEVPQNLSASRPQDRQFILSSKKLLLSDSGFYLCAWSGAQNTEAFFGQGTRLTVV.

The rearrangement links TRBV7-9 to TRBJ2-7; a possible D gene is TRBD1 (6 bases). This CDR3 is 14 amino acids long. Trimming took off 5 bases at V and 2 bases at J, with 13 bases between the two ends. Germline V gene data show CDR1 as SEHNR and CDR2 as FQNEAQ (reference sequence). In DNA, the CDR3 is TGTGCCAGCAGCCTTCCCGGACAGACCTACGAGCAGTACTTC. This sequence encodes CASSLPGQTYEQYF.

The chain links TRBV19 to TRBJ2-7; 15 nucleotides line up with TRBD2. Trimming removed 4 bases from V and 5 bases from J; junction bases left unmatched: 3. CDR1 and CDR2 (germline): LNHDA, SQIVND (reference sequence). CDR3 length: 15 amino acids. CDR3: CASSNGLAGGHEQYF. DNA for the CDR3: TGTGCCAGTAGTAATGGACTAGCGGGAGGGCACGAGCAGTACTTC.

This clone appeared a few times. The chain is built from TRBV27 and TRBJ2-1; 7 nucleotides agree with TRBD1. The CDR3 consists of 16 residues. Germline trimming cut 6 bases from V and 3 bases from J; bases unmatched to any gene: 11. Germline CDR1 MNHEY, CDR2 SMNVEV (reference sequence). The chain's CDR3 is CASSQSWDRNYNEQFF. For the CDR3, the DNA is TGTGCCAGCAGCCAGAGTTGGGACAGAAACTACAATGAGCAGTTCTTC.

The rearrangement links TRBV2 to TRBJ2-5; D is perhaps TRBD2 (6 bases). CDR3 length: 12 amino acids. The V end lost 8 bases, the J end lost 7 bases, and 14 bases lay between the germline ends. Germline-derived CDR1 and CDR2 are SNHLY and FYNNEI. The CDR3 coding sequence is TGTGCCAGCTGTCGGGAGTTGGGGACCCAGTACTTC. Its translation is CASCRELGTQYF.

CDR3 sequence reads: CATGGGNGKDQYF. The DNA for the CDR3 is TGTGCCACAGGAGGAGGGAATGGGAAGGATCAGTACTTC. The chain uses TRBV6-1 and TRBJ2-7; D is possibly TRBD2 (6 bases). The CDR3 length is 13 residues. CDR1 and CDR2 from the germline V gene are MNHNS and SASEGT. Trimming stripped 10 bases from V and 10 bases from J, with 23 bases between.

This clone was seen just once. The chain has TRBV14 and TRBJ1-2; D is undetermined. This CDR3 is 14 amino acids long. The V end was cut by 0 bases, the J end by 4 bases, with 9 bases between. Germline CDR1 reads SGHDN; CDR2 reads FVKESK. This chain's CDR3 is CASSQESVAYGYTF. CDR3 sequence (DNA): TGTGCCAGCAGCCAAGAATCCGTGGCCTATGGCTACACCTTC.

This clone was detected only once. The V call is TRBV6-1, the J call TRBJ1-1; possibly TRBD1 for D (5 bases). The CDR3 covers 11 residues. The germline gives CDR1 MNHNS, CDR2 SASEGT. Trimming took 5 bases from V and 10 from J, leaving 11 bases between them. The CDR3 here is CASSRGLGAFF. The CDR3 coding sequence is TGTGCCAGCAGTAGGGGCCTGGGAGCTTTCTTT.

This sequence joins TRBV5-8 and TRBJ1-5, with 7 nucleotides matching TRBD1. The germline V gene encodes CDR1 SGHTS and CDR2 YDEGEE. The CDR3 spans 16 residues. V shed 1 base, J shed 3 bases, and the junction held 7 bases outside the gene matches. The CDR3 DNA reads TGTGCCAGCAGCTTGCGGGTCAGGGGGGTCAATCAGCCCCAGCATTTT. Its translation: CASSLRVRGVNQPQHF.

The chain links TRBV30 to TRBJ1-5; tentative D call: TRBD1 (5 bases). CDR3 length: 15 amino acids. In germline, CDR1 is GTSNPN, CDR2 SVGIG (reference sequence). Trimming took off 2 bases at V and 9 bases at J, with 20 bases between the two ends. This CDR3 is CAWSNNEGLPTPQHF. The CDR3 nucleotides are TGTGCCTGGAGTAACAACGAGGGACTGCCCACGCCCCAGCATTTT.

The chain combines TRBV30 with TRBJ1-3; possible D gene TRBD1, 6 bases. This CDR3 comprises 14 residues. Per the germline V gene, CDR1 is GTSNPN and CDR2 is SVGIG (reference sequence). V was pared by 3 bases and J by 5 bases, with 14 bases between. The chain's CDR3 is CAWRGGGGRNTIYF. CDR3 bases: TGTGCCTGGAGGGGGGGCGGGGGTCGAAACACCATATATTTT.

The gene calls are TRBV6-5 and TRBJ1-6, with D perhaps TRBD1 (5 bases). Germline loops: CDR1 MNHEY, CDR2 SVGAGI. CDR3 size: 16 residues. The V gene lost 4 bases and the J gene lost 1 base, with 11 bases spanning the gap. CDR3 DNA sequence: TGTGCCAGCAGTTCCGACAGCCTATCCTATAATTCACCCCTCCACTTT. Protein sequence: CASSSDSLSYNSPLHF.

The rearrangement joins TRBV5-1 to TRBJ2-6; TRBD1 is a possible D gene (5 bases). The CDR3 consists of 15 residues. V lost 4 bases and J 4 bases, leaving 12 bases between the germline ends. Germline lookup yields CDR1 SGHRS and CDR2 YFSETQ. CDR3: CASSDQGAGANVLTF. DNA for the CDR3: TGCGCCAGCAGCGACCAGGGTGCCGGGGCCAACGTCCTGACTTTC.

In its sample, this clone was seen once. CDR3 nucleotide sequence: TGTGCCAGCAGTGAAGGGGGCAGGGACAATCAGCCCCAGCATTTT. Amino acid sequence: CASSEGGRDNQPQHF. The genes are TRBV2 and TRBJ1-5; D possibly corresponds to TRBD1 (5 bases). Trimming removed 1 base at V and 3 bases at J, with 10 bases between. In germline, CDR1 is SNHLY, CDR2 FYNNEI. This CDR3 spans 15 amino acids.

V is TRBV5-1 and J is TRBJ2-7; the match to TRBD2 covers 14 bases. This CDR3 spans 17 amino acids. Germline V CDR1 and CDR2: SGHRS, YFSETQ. The V segment lost 3 bases and the J segment 1 base; nucleotides outside the gene matches: 6. CDR3 amino acids: CASSWTSGGFGSYEQYF. In DNA form, the CDR3 reads TGCGCCAGCAGCTGGACTAGCGGGGGGTTTGGTTCCTACGAGCAGTACTTC.